The 21 T cell receptor beta chains below were found in one sample sequenced in a study of CD8+ T cells in alopecia areata. Extraction of RNA preceded its reverse transcription into cDNA, which served as the sequencing template. Produced via immunoSEQ multiplex PCR; TCRdb's table is partial and in-frame only. The sample has about 190,000 clones; 60% are singletons. This sample's treatment: oral pan-JAK inhibitor, 5-10 mg twice daily. The sequencing here drew on CD4+ T cells sorted from blood, taken at week 4, from a patient treated with tofacitinib. The receptors come from a human donor with alopecia areata.

V usage is TRBV4-2 and J usage is TRBJ2-5; weak D call: TRBD1 (6 bases). The CDR3 contains 12 residues. V was trimmed by 4 bases and J by 5 bases, leaving 8 bases between them. The germline CDR1 and CDR2 sequences are LGHNA and YNFKEQ. This CDR3 is CASSLDRETQYF. The CDR3 nucleotides read TGTGCCAGCAGCCTTGACAGGGAGACCCAGTACTTC.

This chain joins TRBV2 and TRBJ2-3; tentatively, D is TRBD2 (5 bases). CDR3 length: 14 residues. Germline values: CDR1 SNHLY, CDR2 FYNNEI. The V gene lost 7 bases and the J gene lost 3 bases, with 14 bases spanning the gap. Here the CDR3 DNA reads TGTGCCAGCAAGCGGCGGCCTAATACAGATACGCAGTATTTT. Translating it yields CASKRRPNTDTQYF.

This rearrangement joins TRBV5-1 to TRBJ2-5; perhaps TRBD1 as D (5 bases). The CDR3 spans 13 residues. Trimming removed 4 bases from V and 3 bases from J, with 10 bases in between. Germline CDR1 reads SGHRS; CDR2 reads YFSETQ. The CDR3: CASSLTVEETQYF. The CDR3 nucleotides are TGCGCCAGCAGCCTGACAGTAGAAGAGACCCAGTACTTC.

This CDR3 is CSVLGQETQYF. CDR3 coding DNA: TGCAGTGTTCTCGGGCAAGAGACCCAGTACTTC. The rearrangement joins TRBV20-1 to TRBJ2-5; D is uncertain. This CDR3 contains 11 residues. Germline V CDR1 and CDR2: DFQATT, SNEGSKA (reference sequence). V lost 7 bases and J lost 2, with 8 bases in between.

The genes are TRBV25-1 and TRBJ1-2; TRBD1 is a possible D gene (6 bases). CDR1 is MGHDK and CDR2 is SYGVNS in the germline V gene. There are 13 residues in the CDR3. V was clipped by 4 bases and J by 6 bases, with 12 bases between them. This CDR3 is CASSAAGDNGYTF. The CDR3 coding sequence is TGTGCCAGCAGTGCGGCAGGGGATAATGGCTACACCTTC.

The chain couples TRBV29-1 to TRBJ2-5; either TRBD1 or TRBD2 may fit D (5 bases each). This CDR3 has 13 amino acids. Germline V CDR1 and CDR2: SQVTM, ANQGSEA. V was trimmed by 6 bases and J by 4 bases, leaving 15 bases between them. The CDR3 spells CSVDKGPLETQYF. CDR3 DNA: TGCAGCGTAGACAAGGGACCGTTAGAGACCCAGTACTTC.

This clone was picked up one time. The CDR3 here is CASSGRPGLASATQYF. The CDR3 DNA sequence: TGTGCCAGCAGCGGACGACCGGGACTAGCATCAGCTACGCAGTATTTT. The chain has TRBV9 and TRBJ2-3; TRBD2 agrees at 9 bases. CDR1 SGDLS and CDR2 YYNGEE come from the germline V gene. The CDR3 totals 16 residues. V gave up 3 bases and J gave up 8 bases; unmatched junction bases: 13.

The chain couples TRBV29-1 to TRBJ2-7; 7 bases fit TRBD1. The CDR3 is 13 residues long. V shed 6 bases, J shed 8 bases, and the junction held 13 bases outside the gene matches. Germline CDR1 SQVTM, CDR2 ANQGSEA. This CDR3 reads CSVATGLEPQQYF. DNA of the CDR3: TGCAGCGTAGCGACAGGGTTGGAACCTCAGCAGTACTTC.

The genes are TRBV10-3 and TRBJ2-5, with D hard to call. The germline CDR1 and CDR2 sequences are ENHRY and SYGVKD. The V end lost 4 bases, the J end lost 5 bases, and 5 bases lay between the germline ends. The CDR3 is 11 amino acids. As DNA, the CDR3 is TGTGCCATCAGTGTTTCCGAGACCCAGTACTTC. This gives the protein CAISVSETQYF.

CDR3 nucleotides: TGTGCCAGCAGCCCCATGCGCGCAGCCTCCGGGGAGCTGTTTTTT. It codes for CASSPMRAASGELFF. The chain employs TRBV11-2 and TRBJ2-2; D is unclear. Germline CDR1 and CDR2: SGHAT and FQNNGV. This CDR3 is 15 amino acids long. Trimming removed 5 bases from V and 6 bases from J, with 16 bases in between.

This clone was counted a single time. The rearrangement links TRBV29-1 to TRBJ2-7; D uncertain. V lost 0 bases and J lost 12, with 12 bases in between. The CDR3 is 11 residues long. CDR1 SQVTM and CDR2 ANQGSEA come from the germline V gene. CDR3 nucleotide sequence: TGCAGCGTTGAAGATTCTTCCGGCCGGTACTTC. Translation: CSVEDSSGRYF.

The chain has TRBV11-2 and TRBJ2-7, with D unclear. The CDR3 contains 11 residues. The V and J ends lost 8 bases and 7 bases respectively, with 12 bases between them. Germline V lookup: CDR1 SGHAT, CDR2 FQNNGV. The CDR3, as DNA: TGTGCCAGCGCCCTAGAACGGGAGCAGTACTTC. Translation: CASALEREQYF. Using reference TRBV11-2 and TRBJ2-7 for the parts outside the CDR3, the full variable domain is EAGVAQSPRYKIIEKRQSVAFWCNPISGHATLYWYQQILGQGPKLLIQFQNNGVVDDSQLPKDRFSAERLKGVDSTLKIQPAKLEDSAVYLCASALEREQYFGPGTRLTVT.

This chain connects TRBV6-5 to TRBJ1-2, with D possibly matching TRBD1 (6 bases). The germline CDR1 and CDR2 sequences are MNHEY and SVGAGI. Trimming took off 4 bases at V and 5 bases at J, with 11 bases between the two ends. The CDR3 covers 13 residues. In DNA, the CDR3 is TGTGCCAGCAGTTCCAGACAGGTTTATGGCTACACCTTC. This sequence encodes CASSSRQVYGYTF.

This chain uses TRBV5-6 with TRBJ2-5; 8 positions agree with TRBD1. The CDR3 runs to 14 residues. Trimming removed 4 bases from V and 4 bases from J; junction bases left unmatched: 6. Germline values: CDR1 SGHDT, CDR2 YYEEEE. CDR3 bases: TGTGCCAGCAGCCCCGGACAGGGCCGAGAGACCCAGTACTTC. Amino acid sequence: CASSPGQGRETQYF. Filled out from reference TRBV5-6 and TRBJ2-5, the complete variable domain reads DAGVTQSPTHLIKTRGQQVTLRCSPKSGHDTVSWYQQALGQGPQFIFQYYEEEERQRGNFPDRFSGHQFPNYSSELNVNALLLGDSALYLCASSPGQGRETQYFGPGTRLLVL.

V gene TRBV30 combines with J gene TRBJ1-1; TRBD1 matches at 7 bases. Germline V gene sequence: CDR1 GTSNPN, CDR2 SVGIG (reference sequence). With 2 bases clipped from V and 4 bases from J, the junction kept 7 bases outside the gene matches. The CDR3 extends over 14 amino acids. The CDR3 nucleotides read TGTGCCTGGAGTCCCCGACAGGGAGTCACTGAAGCTTTCTTT. Translated, it gives CAWSPRQGVTEAFF.

This clone has only a few counts. The V call is TRBV4-1, the J call TRBJ2-1; D remains unclear. The CDR3 has 13 amino acids. V lost 1 base, J lost 5 bases, and 6 bases lay in between. Germline CDR1 and CDR2: MGHRA and YSYEKL. CDR3 in DNA: TGCGCCAGCAGCCAAGCTGTGAACAATGAGCAGTTCTTC. Amino acids: CASSQAVNNEQFF.

The rearrangement joins TRBV30 to TRBJ2-5, with a tentative D call TRBD2 (7 bases). The germline V gene encodes CDR1 GTSNPN and CDR2 SVGIG (reference sequence). Trimming took off 2 bases at V and 5 bases at J, with 21 bases between the two ends. This CDR3 has 16 amino acids. CDR3 DNA sequence: TGTGCCTGGAGTCGGCTGGGGCGGGGGCAGGCGGAGACCCAGTACTTC. Residues: CAWSRLGRGQAETQYF.

The chain has TRBV5-1 and TRBJ2-3; TRBD2 matches 14 bases. Germline trimming cut 3 bases from V and 3 bases from J; bases unmatched to any gene: 3. Germline V gene lookup returns CDR1 SGHRS and CDR2 YFSETQ. This CDR3 is 16 amino acids long. The CDR3 DNA reads TGCGCCAGCAGCTGGGGACTAGCGGGAGAGACAGATACGCAGTATTTT. Amino acids: CASSWGLAGETDTQYF.

The chain recombines TRBV7-2 with TRBJ1-2; D not resolved. The CDR3 is made up of 14 amino acids. Germline V gene data show CDR1 as SGHTA and CDR2 as FQGNSA. V was cut by 7 bases and J by 1 base, with 13 bases left in between. The CDR3 coding sequence is TGTGCCAGCACCCCACGGACGGTTAACTATGGCTACACCTTC. This encodes CASTPRTVNYGYTF. The full variable domain, rest sourced from reference TRBV7-2 and TRBJ1-2, is GAGVSQSPSNKVTEKGKDVELRCDPISGHTALYWYRQSLGQGLEFLIYFQGNSAPDKSGLPSDRFSAERTGGSVSTLTIQRTQQEDSAVYLCASTPRTVNYGYTFGSGTRLTVV.

This clone has a count of ten or more. The gene calls are TRBV11-2 and TRBJ2-7, with 7 bases matching TRBD2. The CDR3 contains 13 residues. V lost 1 base to trimming and J lost 7 bases; unmatched junction nucleotides: 4. Germline lookup yields CDR1 SGHAT and CDR2 FQNNGV. CDR3: CASSLGYSGEQYF. CDR3 DNA: TGTGCCAGCAGCTTAGGGTATAGCGGGGAGCAGTACTTC. Variable domain in full (rest from reference TRBV11-2 and TRBJ2-7): EAGVAQSPRYKIIEKRQSVAFWCNPISGHATLYWYQQILGQGPKLLIQFQNNGVVDDSQLPKDRFSAERLKGVDSTLKIQPAKLEDSAVYLCASSLGYSGEQYFGPGTRLTVT.

This chain uses TRBV29-1 with TRBJ2-7, with 10 bases fitting TRBD1. Germline-derived CDR1 and CDR2 are SQVTM and ANQGSEA. V gave up 6 bases and J gave up 4 bases; unmatched junction bases: 3. The CDR3 is made up of 12 amino acids. CDR3: CSVGQGIYEQYF. In DNA, the CDR3 is TGCAGCGTGGGACAGGGGATTTACGAGCAGTACTTC.